This T cell receptor beta chain derives from a study of blood T cell repertoires in COVID-19. This clone was picked up a small number of times. This CDR3 is 13 amino acids long. CDR1 is GTSNPN, CDR2 SVGIG, per germline (reference sequence). J was trimmed by 6 bases and V by 2 bases; bases with no gene match: 4. Per the original methods: The assay estimated nucleated cells by amplifying reference gene primers. Sequencing used immunoSEQ multiplex PCR; TCRdb keeps in-frame clones, though not all of them. That table is the source of V, J and clone size, and D and trimming were worked out from the DNA. The sample holds 150,000 to 200,000 clones, 82% seen once.

J is TRBJ1-1 and V is TRBV30; 9 nucleotides line up with TRBD1. Sequencing was done on a sample of peripheral blood. This TCR came from a woman aged 40 to 49 with COVID-19, enrolled during active disease. The CDR3 here is CAWSPDRGAEAFF. The CDR3 region has the DNA TGTGCCTGGAGTCCGGACAGGGGTGCTGAAGCTTTCTTT.